Each of the 6 T cell receptor beta chains below was sequenced from the same sample in a study of sequential checkpoint blockade in melanoma. Treatment defined: randomized to nivolumab then ipilimumab (arm A) or the reverse (arm B). Produced via immunoSEQ multiplex PCR; TCRdb's table is partial and in-frame only. The sample holds several thousand clones, about 19% seen once. Sequencing used tumor tissue (inferred from file names), obtained from a patient given nivolumab and ipilimumab in sequence. These receptor sequences come from a human donor with melanoma.

In this sample, this clone turned up once. The V gene is TRBV19, the J gene TRBJ2-5; weak D call: TRBD2 (6 bases). V lost 3 bases, J lost 5 bases, and 19 bases lay in between. The CDR3 runs to 16 residues. The V gene's germline CDR1 is LNHDA and CDR2 SQIVND (reference sequence). The CDR3 reads CASSMVFRTIGETQYF. CDR3 DNA sequence: TGTGCCAGTAGTATGGTGTTCAGGACTATCGGGGAGACCCAGTACTTC.

This clone has only a few counts. J is TRBJ2-5 and V is TRBV4-1; 9 bases map to TRBD1. The ends lost 4 bases at V and 5 bases at J; junction bases unmatched: 11. The CDR3 spans 16 residues. CDR1 and CDR2 (germline): MGHRA, YSYEKL. The CDR3 DNA is TGCGCCAGCAGCCTCGCTTACTCCGACAGGGGGGAGACCCAGTACTTC. It is translated as CASSLAYSDRGETQYF.

This clone has a handful of counts. This chain links TRBV18 with TRBJ2-2; the D is unclear. Between the trimmed V and J ends, which lost 0 bases and 3 bases, there was a span of 5 bases. Germline CDR1 reads KGHSH; CDR2 reads LQKENI. The CDR3 has 14 amino acids. The CDR3 spells CASSPPLDTGELFF. DNA of the CDR3: TGTGCCAGCTCACCACCCTTGGACACCGGGGAGCTGTTTTTT.

The rearrangement uses TRBV19 and TRBJ1-4; 9 bases line up with TRBD1. CDR1 is LNHDA and CDR2 is SQIVND in the germline V gene (reference sequence). The length of the CDR3 is 15 residues. J was trimmed by 0 bases and V by 11 bases; bases with no gene match: 7. In DNA form, the CDR3 reads TGTGCCGCTCGAACAGGGGGCGCAACTAATGAAAAACTGTTTTTT. Its protein product is CAARTGGATNEKLFF.

The V call is TRBV29-1, the J call TRBJ2-7; D gene ambiguous. The CDR3 has 12 amino acids. V was trimmed by 1 base and J by 2 bases, leaving 6 bases between them. From germline, CDR1 is SQVTM and CDR2 ANQGSEA. As DNA, the CDR3 is TGCAGCGTTGAAGGCTCGGCCTACGAGCAGTACTTC. This translates into CSVEGSAYEQYF.

This clone came up a few times. V usage is TRBV25-1 and J usage is TRBJ1-1, with no clear D. Trimming shortened V by 0 bases and J by 1 base, and 12 bases separated the two germline ends. The germline V gene encodes CDR1 MGHDK and CDR2 SYGVNS. The CDR3 has 16 residues. The CDR3 is CASSEYRAVKNTEAFF. CDR3 nucleotides: TGTGCCAGCAGTGAATATAGGGCCGTCAAGAACACTGAAGCTTTCTTT.